The rows below give T cell receptor beta chains drawn from one sample of a study of read filtering for tumor transcriptome and immune sequencing. TCRdb re-called the reads with MiXCR, one entry per CDR3 protein. The sample contains 100,000 to 150,000 distinct CDR3 sequences, about 13% of which appear only once. Sequences were obtained from a population of CD138-negative cells sorted from bone marrow. Receptors originate from a donor at least 40 years old with multiple myeloma. Each CDR3 is given with its conserved first and last residue. The D gene is left open where the match is weak. Not all rows give a size; the values are once, few, many and, for expanded clones, a class.

d_gene	v_gene	j_gene	abundance	CDR3nt	CDR3aa
NA	TRBV5-5	TRBJ1-5	NA	TGTGCCAGCAGCTTCGGCCAAGGGGGTCGTGCGAGGAGCAATCAGCCCCAGCATTTT	CASSFGQGGRARSNQPQHF
NA	TRBV6-1	TRBJ1-1	many	TGTGCCAGCAGTGACATGAACCGAGGCACTGAAGCTTTCTTT	CASSDMNRGTEAFF
TRBD1	TRBV4-1	TRBJ1-2	many	TGCGCCAGCAGTACAACGGGACAGGGGGCTTTTAGCTATGGCTACACCTTC	CASSTTGQGAFSYGYTF
NA	TRBV20-1	TRBJ2-4	many	TGCAGTGCTAGAGATGCGACCAGAGGAAACATTCAGTACTTC	CSARDATRGNIQYF
NA	TRBV28	TRBJ2-3	few	TGTGCCAGCACCGAGGGAAGAGAAACAGATACGCAGTATTTT	CASTEGRETDTQYF
NA	TRBV6-1	TRBJ2-2	many	TGTGCCAGCAGAGGTAGTAACACCGGGGAGCTGTTTTTT	CASRGSNTGELFF
TRBD1	TRBV18	TRBJ2-3	many	TGTGCCAGCTCACCAGTCCAGGGGGTCACAGATACGCAGTATTTT	CASSPVQGVTDTQYF
NA	TRBV12-3/TRBV12-4	TRBJ2-7	many	TGTGCCAGCAGCCCATTGGAGGGGGGACGGTACGAGCAGTACTTC	CASSPLEGGRYEQYF
NA	TRBV4-1	TRBJ1-5	NA	TGCGCCAGCAGCCGTCCTCCCTCTGCCCAGGGCCAAAAAGGCAATCAGCCCCAGCATTTT	CASSRPPSAQGQKGNQPQHF
TRBD1	TRBV6-2/TRBV6-3	TRBJ2-1	many	TGTGCCAGCAACCACGACAGGGGGCGATACAATGAGCAGTTCTTC	CASNHDRGRYNEQFF
NA	TRBV6-6	TRBJ2-5	few	TGTGCCAGTACCCCTCGAGGGAGACCCCAAGAGACCCAGTACTTC	CASTPRGRPQETQYF
NA	TRBV6-2/TRBV6-3	TRBJ2-1	many	TGTGCCAGCAGTCCCATCGACAGCTCCTACAATGAGCAGTTCTTC	CASSPIDSSYNEQFF
NA	TRBV11-2	TRBJ1-1	many	TGTGCCAACAGCTTAGGGGGAGGCACTGAAGCTTTCTTT	CANSLGGGTEAFF
NA	TRBV6-2/TRBV6-3	TRBJ2-7	many	TGTGCCAGCAGTCGGGACGAAGTCCCCGAGCAGTACTTC	CASSRDEVPEQYF
TRBD2	TRBV7-3	TRBJ2-1	once	TGTGCCAGCAGCTTACCGCGACTAGCTCGCTACAATGAGCAGTTCTTC	CASSLPRLARYNEQFF
NA	TRBV6-1	TRBJ2-4	NA	TGTGCCAGCAGTGAATATGGGATGGCCAAAAACATTCAGTACTTC	CASSEYGMAKNIQYF
NA	TRBV18	TRBJ1-1	many	TGTGCCAGCTCGCCCCTGGGGGTGAACACTGAAGCTTTCTTT	CASSPLGVNTEAFF
NA	TRBV2	TRBJ1-5	many	TGTGCCAGCAGAAATTTACCCTCGGAGGATCAGCCCCAGCATTTT	CASRNLPSEDQPQHF
TRBD1	TRBV12-3/TRBV12-4	TRBJ1-4	many	TGTGCCAGCAGTGCCAGGACAGGGGTTCGCGAAAAACTGTTTTTT	CASSARTGVREKLFF
NA	TRBV20-1	TRBJ1-5	NA	TGCAGTGCTAGAGATCAACTGCGGGCGGCCGTGGGGAAACAGCATTTT	CSARDQLRAAVGKQHF
NA	TRBV20-1	TRBJ1-1	many	TGCAGTGCTTCGACAGGAACAAACAAAGCTTTCTTT	CSASTGTNKAFF
NA	TRBV15	TRBJ2-5	few	TGTGCCACCAGCAGAGGGGGGGCGAGGGAGACCCAGTACTTC	CATSRGGARETQYF
NA	TRBV5-1	TRBJ2-1	NA	TGCGCCAGCAGCTTGGAGGCCGCCTACAGTGAGCAGTTCTTC	CASSLEAAYSEQFF
NA	TRBV7-9	TRBJ2-7	many	TGTGCCAGCAGCTTAGCGCTAGGGGGAAACGAGCAGTACTTC	CASSLALGGNEQYF
TRBD2	TRBV11-2	TRBJ2-1	few	TGTGCCAGCAGCTTAGGGCTAGCGGGAGGTAATGAGCAGGTCTTC	CASSLGLAGGNEQVF
NA	TRBV27	TRBJ1-1	many	TGTGCCAGCAGCTTAATCAGTGACACTGAAGCTTTCTTT	CASSLISDTEAFF
NA	TRBV30	TRBJ1-5	many	TGTGCCTGGAGTTCGGGAGTAGCCGCCCAGCATTTT	CAWSSGVAAQHF
NA	TRBV3-1	TRBJ1-5	many	TGTGCCAGCAGCCAAGGGAGACACCTGTATAGCAATCAGCCCCAGCATTTT	CASSQGRHLYSNQPQHF
NA	TRBV19	TRBJ2-1	many	TGTGCCAGTAGTATCGCCATCTACAATGAGCAGTTCTTC	CASSIAIYNEQFF
TRBD1	TRBV28	TRBJ2-3	NA	TGTGCCAGCAGTTTATCCTGGACAGGTAGCACAGATACGCAGTATTTT	CASSLSWTGSTDTQYF
NA	TRBV20-1	TRBJ2-7	NA	TGCAGTGCTAGAGTCCCGGGACTCGACTACGAGCGGTACTTC	CSARVPGLDYERYF
NA	TRBV24-1	TRBJ2-3	many	TGTGCCACCAGTGATTCGAACCAGGGAGCCACAGATACGCAGTATTTT	CATSDSNQGATDTQYF
TRBD2	TRBV12-3/TRBV12-4	TRBJ2-1	many	TGTGCCAGCAGTTCGGCGGGAGGGCCCGTCTACAATGAGCAGTTCTTC	CASSSAGGPVYNEQFF
TRBD1	TRBV29-1	TRBJ1-2	NA	TGCAGCGCAGGGACAGACCTTAACTATGGCTACGCCTTC	CSAGTDLNYGYAF
NA	TRBV29-1	TRBJ1-2	many	TGCAGCGTTGGACAGGCGTCTTATGGCTACACCTTC	CSVGQASYGYTF
NA	TRBV11-2	TRBJ2-1	many	TGTGCCAGCAGCTTGAAGGGGGTTGAGCAGTTCTTC	CASSLKGVEQFF
TRBD1	TRBV12-3/TRBV12-4	TRBJ1-1	many	TGTGCCAGCAGTTTAAGGAGGGGGCAGGAAAGAGCTTTCTTT	CASSLRRGQERAFF
TRBD2	TRBV7-2	TRBJ2-1	many	TGTGCCAGCAGCTTAGACGGGACTAGCGCCCGGTCCAATGAGCAGTTCTTC	CASSLDGTSARSNEQFF
TRBD1	TRBV29-1	TRBJ2-1	many	TGCAGCGTTGAAGACCCGGACAGGGATGCCTACAATGAGCAGTTCTTC	CSVEDPDRDAYNEQFF
NA	TRBV5-4	TRBJ2-1	many	TGTGCCAGCAGCTTGCAGTCGGGTCTCCTGATTAATGAGCAGTTCTTC	CASSLQSGLLINEQFF